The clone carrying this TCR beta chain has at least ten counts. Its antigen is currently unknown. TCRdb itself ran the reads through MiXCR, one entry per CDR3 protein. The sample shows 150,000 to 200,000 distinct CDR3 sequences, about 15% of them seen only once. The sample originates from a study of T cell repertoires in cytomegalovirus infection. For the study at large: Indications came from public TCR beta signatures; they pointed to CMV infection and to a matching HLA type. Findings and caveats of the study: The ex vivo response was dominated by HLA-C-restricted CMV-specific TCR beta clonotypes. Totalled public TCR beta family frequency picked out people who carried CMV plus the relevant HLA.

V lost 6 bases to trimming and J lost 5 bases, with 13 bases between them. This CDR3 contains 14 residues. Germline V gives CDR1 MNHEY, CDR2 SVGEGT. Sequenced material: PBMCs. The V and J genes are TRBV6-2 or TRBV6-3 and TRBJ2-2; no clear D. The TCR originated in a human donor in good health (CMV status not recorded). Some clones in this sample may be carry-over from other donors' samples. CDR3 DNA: TGTGCCAGCAGCCAAGGTCTAAGAACCGGGGAGCTGTTTTTT. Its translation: CASSQGLRTGELFF.